This T cell receptor beta chain came from a study of blood T cell repertoires in COVID-19. On the study more broadly: Acute-phase and convalescent COVID-19 samples originated in the United States, Italy and Spain. Sources were T cells, B-cell-depleted T cells, or PBMCs; the material itself was cDNA or gDNA.

As processed by the authors: Amplified reference gene primers provided the basis for estimating nucleated cell counts. The assay was immunoSEQ multiplex PCR, and TCRdb's table has in-frame clones only and misses some. V, J and clone size reflect that table, while D and trimming were determined from the DNA. In the table there are 190,000 or so clones, just under 85% of which are singletons. The junction had 3 bases not matched to a gene; V was cut back by 5 bases and J by 2 bases. Germline V lookup: CDR1 SGHRS, CDR2 YFSETQ. The CDR3 sequence is 14 residues long. This sequence originates from a human donor with acute or convalescent COVID-19. The donor label of this sample is uncertain. Sequencing was carried out using peripheral blood. The V gene is TRBV5-1, the J gene TRBJ1-2, with TRBD1 identical over 10 bases. The CDR3 region has the DNA TGCGCCAGCAGTTGGGACAGGGGAAACTATGGCTACACCTTC. Translating gives CASSWDRGNYGYTF.